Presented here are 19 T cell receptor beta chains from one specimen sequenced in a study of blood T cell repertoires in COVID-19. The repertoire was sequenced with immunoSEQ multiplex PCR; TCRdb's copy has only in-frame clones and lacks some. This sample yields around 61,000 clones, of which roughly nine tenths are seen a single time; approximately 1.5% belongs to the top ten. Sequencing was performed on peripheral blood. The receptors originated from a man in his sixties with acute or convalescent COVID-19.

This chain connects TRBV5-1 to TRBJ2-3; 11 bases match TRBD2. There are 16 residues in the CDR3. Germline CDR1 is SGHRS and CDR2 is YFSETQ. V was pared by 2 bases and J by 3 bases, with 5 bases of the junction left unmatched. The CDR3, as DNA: TGCGCCAGCAGCTTACCCGGGACTAGCGGTACAGATACGCAGTATTTT. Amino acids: CASSLPGTSGTDTQYF.

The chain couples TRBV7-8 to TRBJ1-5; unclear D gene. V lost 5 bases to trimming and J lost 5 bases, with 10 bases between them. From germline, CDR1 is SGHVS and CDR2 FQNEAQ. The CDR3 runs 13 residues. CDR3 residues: CASSQGGDQPQHF. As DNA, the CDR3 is TGTGCCAGCAGCCAAGGCGGGGATCAGCCCCAGCATTTT.

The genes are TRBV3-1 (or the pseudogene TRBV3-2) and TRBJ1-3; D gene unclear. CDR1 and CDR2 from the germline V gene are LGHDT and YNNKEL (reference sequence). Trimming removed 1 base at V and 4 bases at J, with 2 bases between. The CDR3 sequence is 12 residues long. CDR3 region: CASSQVGNTIYF. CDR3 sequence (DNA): TGTGCCAGCAGCCAAGTAGGAAACACCATATATTTT.

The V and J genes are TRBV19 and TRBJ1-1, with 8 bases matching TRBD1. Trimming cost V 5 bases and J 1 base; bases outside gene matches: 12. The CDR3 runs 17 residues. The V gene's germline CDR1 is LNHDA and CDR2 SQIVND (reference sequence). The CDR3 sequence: CASSPRTGSLSNTEAFF. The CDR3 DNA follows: TGTGCCAGTAGTCCCCGGACAGGGAGCCTCTCGAACACTGAAGCTTTCTTT.

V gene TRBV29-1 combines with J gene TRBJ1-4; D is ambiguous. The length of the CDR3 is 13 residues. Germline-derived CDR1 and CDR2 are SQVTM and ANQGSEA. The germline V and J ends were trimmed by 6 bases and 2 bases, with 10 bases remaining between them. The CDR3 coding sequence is TGCAGCGTCGGAGCCGGGACTAATGAAAAACTGTTTTTT. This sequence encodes CSVGAGTNEKLFF.

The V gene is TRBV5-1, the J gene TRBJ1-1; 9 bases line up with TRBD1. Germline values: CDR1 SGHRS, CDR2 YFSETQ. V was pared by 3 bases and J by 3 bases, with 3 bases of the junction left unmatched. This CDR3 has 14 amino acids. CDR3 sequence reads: CASSYRGPDTEAFF. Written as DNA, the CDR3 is TGCGCCAGCAGCTACAGGGGGCCGGACACTGAAGCTTTCTTT.

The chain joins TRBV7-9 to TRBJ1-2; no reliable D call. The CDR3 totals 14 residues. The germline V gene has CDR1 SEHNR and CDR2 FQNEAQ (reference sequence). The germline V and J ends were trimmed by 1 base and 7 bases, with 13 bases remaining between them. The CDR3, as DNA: TGTGCCAGCAGCTTAGTAGGTGGTGAGGCTGGCTACACCTTC. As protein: CASSLVGGEAGYTF.

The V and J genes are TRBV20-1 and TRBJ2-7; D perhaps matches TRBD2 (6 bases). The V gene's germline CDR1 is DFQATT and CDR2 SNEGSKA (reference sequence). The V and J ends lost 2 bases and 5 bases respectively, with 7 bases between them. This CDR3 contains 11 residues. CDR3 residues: CSARPGDEQYF. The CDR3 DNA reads TGCAGTGCTAGACCGGGGGACGAGCAGTACTTC.

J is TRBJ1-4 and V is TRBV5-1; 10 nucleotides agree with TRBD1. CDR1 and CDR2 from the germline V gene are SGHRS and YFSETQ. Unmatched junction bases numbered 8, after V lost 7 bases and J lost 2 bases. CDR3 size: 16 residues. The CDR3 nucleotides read TGCGCCAGCTCACGGGACAGGGGACGGACTAATGAAAAACTGTTTTTT. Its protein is CASSRDRGRTNEKLFF.

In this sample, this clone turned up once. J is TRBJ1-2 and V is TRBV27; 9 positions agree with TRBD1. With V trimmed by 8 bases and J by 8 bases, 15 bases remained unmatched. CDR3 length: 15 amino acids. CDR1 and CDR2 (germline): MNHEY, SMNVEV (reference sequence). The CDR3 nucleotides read TGTGCCAGCCGGGACGGACAGGGGAGTAAGCTAGGCTACACCTTC. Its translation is CASRDGQGSKLGYTF.

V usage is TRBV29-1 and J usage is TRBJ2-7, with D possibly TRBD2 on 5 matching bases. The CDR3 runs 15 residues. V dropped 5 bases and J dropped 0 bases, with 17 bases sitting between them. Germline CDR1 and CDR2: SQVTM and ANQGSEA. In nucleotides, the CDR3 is TGCAGCGTTCGAAGAGGACTCCTAAGCTCCTACGAGCAGTACTTC. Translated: CSVRRGLLSSYEQYF.

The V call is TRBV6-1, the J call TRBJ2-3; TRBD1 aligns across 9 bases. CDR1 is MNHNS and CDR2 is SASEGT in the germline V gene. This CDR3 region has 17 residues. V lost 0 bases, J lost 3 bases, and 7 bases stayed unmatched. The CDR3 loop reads CASSEAGWGQGTDTQYF. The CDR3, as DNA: TGTGCCAGCAGTGAAGCCGGGTGGGGACAGGGTACAGATACGCAGTATTTT.

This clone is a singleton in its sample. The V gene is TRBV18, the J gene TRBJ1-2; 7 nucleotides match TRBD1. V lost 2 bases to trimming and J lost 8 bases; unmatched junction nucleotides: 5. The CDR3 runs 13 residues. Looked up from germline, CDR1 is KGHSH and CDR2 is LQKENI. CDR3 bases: TGTGCCAGCTCACCAGTGACAGGGAACGGCTACACCTTC. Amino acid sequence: CASSPVTGNGYTF.

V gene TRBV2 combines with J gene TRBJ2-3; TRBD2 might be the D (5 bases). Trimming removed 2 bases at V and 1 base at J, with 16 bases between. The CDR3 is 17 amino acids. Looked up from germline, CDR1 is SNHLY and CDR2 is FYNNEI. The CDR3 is CASSELVATTGTDTQYF. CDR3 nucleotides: TGTGCCAGCAGTGAATTAGTGGCGACTACCGGCACAGATACGCAGTATTTT. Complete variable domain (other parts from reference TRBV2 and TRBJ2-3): EPEVTQTPSHQVTQMGQEVILRCVPISNHLYFYWYRQILGQKVEFLVSFYNNEISEKSEIFDDQFSVERPDGSNFTLKIRSTKLEDSAMYFCASSELVATTGTDTQYFGPGTRLTVL.

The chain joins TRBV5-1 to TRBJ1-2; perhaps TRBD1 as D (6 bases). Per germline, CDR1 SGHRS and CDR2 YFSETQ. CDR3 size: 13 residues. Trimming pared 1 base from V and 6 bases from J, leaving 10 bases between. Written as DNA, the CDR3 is TGCGCCAGCAGCTTGCAGGGGTTAGATGGCTACACCTTC. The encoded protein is CASSLQGLDGYTF.

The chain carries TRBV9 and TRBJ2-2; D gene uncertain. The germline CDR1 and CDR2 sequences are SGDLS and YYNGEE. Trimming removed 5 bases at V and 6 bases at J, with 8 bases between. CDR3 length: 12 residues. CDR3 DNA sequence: TGTGCCAGCAGGTCGGGTCCCGGGGAGCTGTTTTTT. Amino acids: CASRSGPGELFF.

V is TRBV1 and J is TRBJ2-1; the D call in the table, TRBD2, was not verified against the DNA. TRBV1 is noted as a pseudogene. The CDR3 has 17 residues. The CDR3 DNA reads TGCACCAGCAGCCGCCATCTCGGGGGGGGATCCTACAATGAGCAGTTCTTC. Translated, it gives CTSSRHLGGGSYNEQFF.

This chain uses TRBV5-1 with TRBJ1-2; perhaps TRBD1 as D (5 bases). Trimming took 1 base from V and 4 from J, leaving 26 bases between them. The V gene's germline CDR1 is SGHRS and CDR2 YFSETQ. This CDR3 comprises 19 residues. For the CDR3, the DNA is TGCGCCAGCAGCTTGTATGGTCAGGGAGGACCCCAAGATTCCTATGGCTACACCTTC. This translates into CASSLYGQGGPQDSYGYTF.

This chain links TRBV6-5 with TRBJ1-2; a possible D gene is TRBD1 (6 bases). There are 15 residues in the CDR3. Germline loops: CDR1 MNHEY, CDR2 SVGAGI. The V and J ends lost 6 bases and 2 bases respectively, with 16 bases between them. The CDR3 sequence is CASRRDKGQNYGYTF. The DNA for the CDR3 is TGTGCCAGCAGGAGAGACAAGGGACAAAACTATGGCTACACCTTC.